The 16 T cell receptor beta chains below all came from one sample that was sequenced in a study of T cells after posttransplantation cyclophosphamide. Here immunoSEQ multiplex PCR was the method, and the copy in TCRdb shows in-frame clones only, minus some. Listed for the sample are approximately 39,000 clones, none seen a single time. The sequenced material came from PBMCs. The receptors originated from a man in his forties or fifties in good health, CMV-negative, and a related stem cell transplant donor.

This clone was recorded at least ten times. The chain recombines TRBV5-6 with TRBJ2-5; 7 bases map to TRBD1. Germline assignment: CDR1 SGHDT and CDR2 YYEEEE. The CDR3 loop spans 14 amino acids. The V gene end was trimmed by 3 bases and the J gene end by 1 base; junction bases not matched to a gene: 3. The CDR3 nucleotides read TGTGCCAGCAGCTGGACAGGACTCCAAGAGACCCAGTACTTC. This sequence encodes CASSWTGLQETQYF.

This clone was picked up many times. The chain links TRBV5-1 to TRBJ2-1; 10 bases align to TRBD2. V was pared by 2 bases and J by 0 bases, with 14 bases of the junction left unmatched. The CDR3 contains 20 residues. CDR1 SGHRS and CDR2 YFSETQ come from the germline V gene. The CDR3 loop reads CASSFYKIAGGLSSYNEQFF. The CDR3 DNA follows: TGCGCCAGCAGCTTTTACAAAATAGCGGGGGGCCTCAGCTCCTACAATGAGCAGTTCTTC.

This clone was seen ten or more times. The rearrangement links TRBV2 to TRBJ2-1, with D perhaps TRBD2 (6 bases). The CDR3 is 13 amino acids. With 8 bases removed from V and 5 bases from J, the gap between germline ends came to 13 bases. Germline lookup yields CDR1 SNHLY and CDR2 FYNNEI. As DNA, the CDR3 is TGTGCCAGCTCCTCCGGGGAGGACAATGAGCAGTTCTTC. Amino acids: CASSSGEDNEQFF.

This clone appeared many times. The chain employs TRBV5-4 and TRBJ2-1, with TRBD2 as a possible D gene (7 bases). V was trimmed by 2 bases and J by 1 base, leaving 10 bases between them. CDR3 length: 15 residues. Per germline, CDR1 SGHNT and CDR2 YYREEE (reference sequence). The CDR3 region has the DNA TGTGCCAGCAGCTTTAGGGGGGGTTCCTACAATGAGCAGTTCTTC. It specifies CASSFRGGSYNEQFF.

This clone came up a few times. This sequence joins TRBV9 and TRBJ2-3; perhaps TRBD1 as D (5 bases). The CDR3 loop spans 17 amino acids. V lost 3 bases to trimming and J lost 2 bases, with 19 bases between them. Germline CDR1 and CDR2: SGDLS and YYNGEE. DNA for the CDR3: TGTGCCAGCAGCGACGATCTGGGGCCAAGGGACACAGATACGCAGTATTTT. This sequence encodes CASSDDLGPRDTDTQYF.

The table lists this clone with many counts. The chain employs TRBV7-2 and TRBJ2-2; D is unresolved. Germline assignment: CDR1 SGHTA and CDR2 FQGNSA. CDR3 size: 15 residues. The V gene lost 0 bases and the J gene lost 5 bases, with 10 bases spanning the gap. The CDR3 region is CASSLARIGTGELFF. The CDR3 DNA reads TGTGCCAGCAGCTTAGCGAGAATCGGTACCGGGGAGCTGTTTTTT. Full variable domain (remainder filled in from reference TRBV7-2 and TRBJ2-2): GAGVSQSPSNKVTEKGKDVELRCDPISGHTALYWYRQSLGQGLEFLIYFQGNSAPDKSGLPSDRFSAERTGGSVSTLTIQRTQQEDSAVYLCASSLARIGTGELFFGEGSRLTVL.

In its sample, this clone was seen many times. The chain recombines TRBV5-8 with TRBJ1-2; 7 bases match TRBD1. CDR3 length equals 13 residues. V lost 3 bases and J lost 4; bases outside the gene matches: 3. The germline V gene has CDR1 SGHTS and CDR2 YDEGEE. The CDR3 loop is CASSSTGRYGYTF. In DNA, the CDR3 is TGTGCCAGCAGCTCGACAGGGCGCTATGGCTACACCTTC. Complete variable domain (other parts from reference TRBV5-8 and TRBJ1-2): EAGVTQSPTHLIKTRGQQATLRCSPISGHTSVYWYQQALGLGLQFLLWYDEGEERNRGNFPPRFSGRQFPNYSSELNVNALELEDSALYLCASSSTGRYGYTFGSGTRLTVV.

This clone was recorded at least ten times. The chain joins TRBV9 to TRBJ2-2; D unclear. Germline V lookup: CDR1 SGDLS, CDR2 YYNGEE. Trimming left V 3 bases short and J 5 bases short, with 8 bases between. The CDR3 totals 13 residues. CDR3 sequence: CASSALYTGELFF. CDR3 coding DNA: TGTGCCAGCAGCGCCCTTTATACCGGGGAGCTGTTTTTT.

This clone was picked up many times. The chain carries TRBV5-1 and TRBJ2-6; no clear D gene. There are 16 residues in the CDR3. Germline-derived CDR1 and CDR2 are SGHRS and YFSETQ. Trimming took 0 bases from V and 0 from J, leaving 7 bases between them. DNA for the CDR3: TGCGCCAGCAGCTTGGATTCGGGCTCTGGGGCCAACGTCCTGACTTTC. This codes for CASSLDSGSGANVLTF.

This clone came up many times. The chain carries TRBV6-5 and TRBJ2-5, with D maybe TRBD2 (6 bases). Germline V gene sequence: CDR1 MNHEY, CDR2 SVGAGI. Trimming removed 3 bases from V and 5 bases from J, with 10 bases in between. CDR3 length: 13 residues. The CDR3 protein is CASSYLGGETQYF. The CDR3 coding sequence is TGTGCCAGCAGTTATCTCGGGGGTGAGACCCAGTACTTC.

This clone has only a few counts. V and J are TRBV9 and TRBJ2-1, with D tentatively TRBD2 (7 bases). The ends were cut back, 0 bases at V and 6 bases at J, with 16 bases in the middle. From germline, CDR1 is SGDLS and CDR2 YYNGEE. This CDR3 has 16 amino acids. CDR3 DNA sequence: TGTGCCAGCAGCGTAGCGGGACGGGGGGCCATCAATGAGCAGTTCTTC. Translating it yields CASSVAGRGAINEQFF. The whole variable domain, filled in from reference TRBV9 and TRBJ2-1, reads DSGVTQTPKHLITATGQRVTLRCSPRSGDLSVYWYQQSLDQGLQFLIQYYNGEERAKGNILERFSAQQFPDLHSELNLSSLELGDSALYFCASSVAGRGAINEQFFGPGTRLTVL.

There are many counts of this clone. The gene calls are TRBV10-3 and TRBJ1-2, with a possible D match to TRBD1 (5 bases). Germline lookup yields CDR1 ENHRY and CDR2 SYGVKD. The CDR3 runs 13 residues. V lost 10 bases to trimming and J lost 0 bases, with 12 bases between them. The CDR3 region has the DNA TGTGCCACCGTCGGGGGATCTAACTATGGCTACACCTTC. Its protein is CATVGGSNYGYTF.

This clone came up a few times. The sample holds other DNA sequences that translate to the same CDR3. The chain carries TRBV7-9 and TRBJ2-1; 7 nucleotides align to TRBD1. Germline CDR1 and CDR2: SEHNR and FQNEAQ (reference sequence). J was trimmed by 7 bases and V by 5 bases; bases with no gene match: 14. This CDR3 is built from 16 residues. The CDR3 sequence: CASSHQPGQHRNEQFF. The DNA of the CDR3 is TGTGCCAGCAGCCACCAGCCGGGACAGCATCGTAATGAGCAGTTCTTC. Complete variable domain (other parts from reference TRBV7-9 and TRBJ2-1): DTGVSQNPRHKITKRGQNVTFRCDPISEHNRLYWYRQTLGQGPEFLTYFQNEAQLEKSRLLSDRFSAERPKGSFSTLEIQRTEQGDSAMYLCASSHQPGQHRNEQFFGPGTRLTVL.

The V gene is TRBV5-6, the J gene TRBJ2-1, with TRBD2 matching over 12 bases. This CDR3 contains 18 residues. Losses at the gene ends were 4 bases for V and 5 bases for J; bases not matched to a gene: 13. Germline V CDR1 and CDR2: SGHDT, YYEEEE. The CDR3 DNA sequence: TGTGCCAGCAGCCGAGGACTAGCGGGAATTACTACGAACAATGAGCAGTTCTTC. It specifies CASSRGLAGITTNNEQFF.

The J gene is TRBJ2-1, the V gene TRBV13; 8 bases match TRBD2. The CDR3 is 16 amino acids. Germline-derived CDR1 and CDR2 are PRHDT and FYEKMQ (reference sequence). The J segment lost 5 bases and the V segment lost 5 bases, leaving 11 bases of the junction unmatched. CDR3 sequence: CASSPTGTSGNNEQFF. The CDR3, as DNA: TGTGCCAGCAGCCCCACGGGAACTAGCGGCAACAATGAGCAGTTCTTC. The whole variable domain, remainder taken from reference TRBV13 and TRBJ2-1, is AAGVIQSPRHLIKEKRETATLKCYPIPRHDTVYWYQQGPGQDPQFLISFYEKMQSDKGSIPDRFSAQQFSDYHSELNMSSLELGDSALYFCASSPTGTSGNNEQFFGPGTRLTVL.

The sample holds many counts of this clone. This chain links TRBV19 with TRBJ2-5; D is ambiguous. V was clipped by 3 bases and J by 0 bases, with 2 bases between them. Germline CDR1 and CDR2: LNHDA and SQIVND (reference sequence). The CDR3 loop spans 12 amino acids. The CDR3 here is CASSINQETQYF. The CDR3, as DNA: TGTGCCAGTAGTATCAACCAAGAGACCCAGTACTTC.